These 13 T cell receptor beta chains originate from one sample sequenced in a study of blood T cell repertoires in COVID-19. Profiled with immunoSEQ multiplex PCR; TCRdb holds only in-frame clones, not every one. The table lists fewer than 200,000 clones, about 74% of them singletons, with 3% in the top ten. Sequencing was done on a sample of peripheral blood. Receptors were obtained from a woman over 75 with acute or convalescent COVID-19.

The genes are TRBV11-3 and TRBJ2-1; 11 nucleotides align to TRBD2. Germline V gene lookup returns CDR1 SGHNT and CDR2 YENEEA. J gave up 9 bases and V 2 bases, and 3 bases lay outside the gene matches. This CDR3 is built from 14 residues. In DNA form, the CDR3 reads TGTGCCAGCAGCTTACGACTAGCGGGAAGTGAGCAGTTCTTC. Protein product: CASSLRLAGSEQFF.

V gene TRBV12-3 or TRBV12-4 combines with J gene TRBJ2-2; TRBD1 is a possible D gene (5 bases). The CDR3 is 13 amino acids. Trimming removed 6 bases from V and 5 bases from J, with 10 bases in between. The CDR3 reads CASREQETGELFF. The DNA for the CDR3 is TGTGCCAGCAGAGAACAGGAGACCGGGGAGCTGTTTTTT.

CDR3 region: CAWVKSHSKYEQYF. The CDR3 DNA reads TGTGCCTGGGTAAAAAGCCATTCGAAATACGAGCAGTACTTC. The J gene is TRBJ2-7, the V gene TRBV30; D is undetermined. This CDR3 is 14 amino acids long. The V end lost 5 bases, the J end lost 4 bases, and 18 bases lay between the germline ends. Germline V CDR1 and CDR2: GTSNPN, SVGIG (reference sequence).

This chain uses TRBV7-2 with TRBJ2-3; 7 nucleotides agree with TRBD2. This CDR3 spans 15 amino acids. V was pared by 5 bases and J by 2 bases, with 7 bases of the junction left unmatched. Looked up from germline, CDR1 is SGHTA and CDR2 is FQGNSA. The DNA of the CDR3 is TGTGCCAGCAGCCCAGGACTAGATTTCACAGATACGCAGTATTTT. The encoded protein is CASSPGLDFTDTQYF.

The chain uses TRBV2 and TRBJ2-5; D is perhaps TRBD2 (6 bases). This CDR3 contains 14 residues. Germline CDR1 SNHLY, CDR2 FYNNEI. The ends were cut back, 2 bases at V and 2 bases at J, with 9 bases in the middle. CDR3 sequence (DNA): TGTGCCAGCAGTGAATTCGGAGGGCAAGAGACCCAGTACTTC. It yields the protein CASSEFGGQETQYF.

This clone was recorded a few times. V and J are TRBV5-1 and TRBJ2-1; 9 bases line up with TRBD1. The germline gives CDR1 SGHRS, CDR2 YFSETQ. The CDR3 loop spans 16 amino acids. Unmatched junction bases numbered 13, after V lost 4 bases and J lost 8 bases. The CDR3 loop is CASSVQQGAVVDEQFF. CDR3 nucleotides: TGCGCCAGCAGCGTACAACAGGGGGCCGTTGTCGATGAGCAGTTCTTC.

This clone has just a few counts. The J gene is TRBJ2-1, the V gene TRBV5-4; 11 bases fit TRBD2. Germline CDR1 is SGHNT and CDR2 is YYREEE (reference sequence). V lost 0 bases to trimming and J lost 7 bases; unmatched junction nucleotides: 3. The CDR3 loop spans 15 amino acids. In nucleotides, the CDR3 is TGTGCCAGCAGCTTGGCATCTAGCGGGAGGAATGAGCAGTTCTTC. Amino acid sequence: CASSLASSGRNEQFF.

This chain uses TRBV10-3 with TRBJ2-2; maybe TRBD2 (7 bases). Trimming cost V 4 bases and J 6 bases, with 12 bases left between them. The germline CDR1 and CDR2 sequences are ENHRY and SYGVKD. The CDR3 has 14 amino acids. The CDR3 nucleotides read TGTGCCATCAGTGCACAGGGAGGGTCCGGGGAGCTGTTTTTT. Translating gives CAISAQGGSGELFF.

In this sample, this clone turned up many times. The chain carries TRBV4-3 and TRBJ2-2, with no clear D. The length of the CDR3 is 19 residues. V lost 0 bases to trimming and J lost 5 bases, with 22 bases between them. Germline CDR1 is LGHNA and CDR2 is YSLEER. The CDR3 here is CASSQDRGSAEVWTGELFF. In DNA form, the CDR3 reads TGCGCCAGCAGCCAAGATAGAGGCAGTGCCGAGGTGTGGACCGGGGAGCTGTTTTTT.

This clone has more than one count but fewer than ten. The chain has TRBV5-4 and TRBJ1-6; the match to TRBD1 covers 10 bases. This CDR3 has 15 amino acids. Trimming cost V 1 base and J 6 bases; bases outside gene matches: 1. Per germline, CDR1 SGHNT and CDR2 YYREEE (reference sequence). The chain's CDR3 is CASSLRQGANSPLHF. The CDR3 DNA reads as TGTGCCAGCAGCTTGAGACAGGGGGCTAATTCACCCCTCCACTTT.

This clone was recorded a few times. The rearrangement links TRBV28 to TRBJ1-1, with D unresolved. There are 14 residues in the CDR3. Germline V gives CDR1 MDHEN, CDR2 SYDVKM. Trimming cost V 0 bases and J 0 bases, with 5 bases left between them. The CDR3 sequence: CASSLWSMNTEAFF. CDR3 in DNA: TGTGCCAGCAGTTTATGGAGCATGAACACTGAAGCTTTCTTT. Supplemented by reference TRBV28 and TRBJ1-1, the full variable domain reads DVKVTQSSRYLVKRTGEKVFLECVQDMDHENMFWYRQDPGLGLRLIYFSYDVKMKEKGDIPEGYSVSREKKERFSLILESASTNQTSMYLCASSLWSMNTEAFFGQGTRLTVV.

This clone was counted between two and nine times. The genes are TRBV10-3 and TRBJ2-3; 9 nucleotides line up with TRBD2. There are 16 residues in the CDR3. V shed 0 bases, J shed 3 bases, and the junction held 4 bases outside the gene matches. Germline assignment: CDR1 ENHRY and CDR2 SYGVKD. DNA of the CDR3: TGTGCCATCAGTGAGTCTGGTAGCGGGAGAACAGATACGCAGTATTTT. This sequence encodes CAISESGSGRTDTQYF.

The rearrangement links TRBV5-1 to TRBJ1-1; possibly TRBD1 for D (6 bases). The CDR3 covers 14 residues. Germline loops: CDR1 SGHRS, CDR2 YFSETQ. The V and J ends lost 4 bases and 0 bases respectively, with 10 bases between them. The CDR3: CASSGGPMNTEAFF. The CDR3 bases are TGCGCCAGCAGCGGGGGCCCAATGAACACTGAAGCTTTCTTT.